This T cell receptor (beta chain) derives from a study of shared clonotypes between healthy human individuals. This CDR3 is 16 amino acids long. Germline CDR1 is LNHDA and CDR2 is SQIVND (reference sequence). Trimming cost V 5 bases and J 2 bases; bases outside gene matches: 4. Comment on this clone: Its antigen is not identified.

Overall study findings and caveats: In the sorted subsets, rarefaction showed sequencing was incomplete despite large depth.

Deep was the level used in running the assay. Each PCR replicate from the sorted subsets contained about 200 ng DNA, which is 25,000 to 30,000 T cell genomes. Here immunoSEQ multiplex PCR was the method, and the copy in TCRdb shows in-frame clones only, minus some. The sample has approximately 1,500,000 clones; 95% to 99% are singletons. V gene TRBV19 combines with J gene TRBJ2-6, with TRBD1 matching over 9 bases. Source material: naive CD4+ T cells sorted from blood. The subset: CD45RA+ positively selected. The source of this sequence is a man younger than 40 in good health. Here the CDR3 reads CASSPRDRAGANVLTF. CDR3 DNA sequence: TGTGCCAGTAGTCCTCGGGACAGGGCTGGGGCCAACGTCCTGACTTTC. Full variable domain (missing parts from reference TRBV19 and TRBJ2-6): DGGITQSPKYLFRKEGQNVTLSCEQNLNHDAMYWYRQDPGQGLRLIYYSQIVNDFQKGDIAEGYSVSREKKESFPLTVTSAQKNPTAFYLCASSPRDRAGANVLTFGAGSRLTVL.